Listed here are 30 T cell receptor beta chains from one sample, sequenced in a study of blood T cell repertoires in COVID-19. The repertoire was sequenced with immunoSEQ multiplex PCR; TCRdb's copy has only in-frame clones and lacks some. The data contain more than 150,000 clones, 89% of them seen just once; the ten biggest clones take up about 7%. Sequencing was performed on peripheral blood. The receptors were sampled from a man in his forties with acute or convalescent COVID-19.

This rearrangement joins TRBV24-1 to TRBJ1-2; no reliable D call. CDR3 size: 17 residues. V lost 5 bases and J lost 2, with 20 bases in between. Germline V gene sequence: CDR1 KGHDR, CDR2 SFDVKD. This CDR3 reads CATSGIRDLVRNYGYTF. CDR3 nucleotides: TGTGCCACCAGTGGTATTAGAGATTTAGTTAGAAACTATGGCTACACCTTC.

J is TRBJ2-2 and V is TRBV5-1, with 13 bases identical to TRBD2. The CDR3 sequence is 17 residues long. Trimming took 2 bases from V and 4 from J; bases not matched to a gene: 5. Germline CDR1 and CDR2: SGHRS and YFSETQ. The CDR3 sequence: CASSLLAGGPSTGELFF. The CDR3, as DNA: TGCGCCAGCAGCTTACTAGCGGGGGGGCCAAGCACCGGGGAGCTGTTTTTT.

This chain connects TRBV6-5 to TRBJ1-2; 8 positions agree with TRBD1. V trimming: 6 bases; J trimming: 2 bases; junction bases outside the gene matches: 5. Germline V gene lookup returns CDR1 MNHEY and CDR2 SVGAGI. The CDR3 has 14 amino acids. CDR3 nucleotide sequence: TGTGCCAGCAGGACCACAGGGGGGAACTATGGCTACACCTTC. Translating it yields CASRTTGGNYGYTF.

V usage is TRBV27 and J usage is TRBJ2-7; TRBD2 aligns across 9 bases. This CDR3 is 13 amino acids long. The V and J ends lost 10 bases and 5 bases, in that order; junction bases with no gene match: 9. Germline values: CDR1 MNHEY, CDR2 SMNVEV (reference sequence). The CDR3 spells CATKGLAGNEQYF. DNA of the CDR3: TGTGCCACCAAGGGACTAGCAGGGAACGAGCAGTACTTC.

The chain has TRBV7-2 and TRBJ2-7; TRBD2 is a possible D gene (6 bases). The CDR3 spans 15 residues. Germline CDR1 and CDR2: SGHTA and FQGNSA. The ends were cut back, 5 bases at V and 3 bases at J, with 17 bases in the middle. The CDR3 sequence is CASSLRGLSDYEQYF. CDR3 nucleotides: TGTGCCAGCAGCCTACGGGGACTTTCTGACTACGAGCAGTACTTC.

The chain is built from TRBV5-4 and TRBJ2-1, with D tentatively TRBD2 (5 bases). CDR3 size: 15 residues. V lost 2 bases, J lost 6 bases, and 15 bases lay in between. Germline CDR1 reads SGHNT; CDR2 reads YYREEE (reference sequence). Here the CDR3 reads CASSLKTLLGNEQFF. Here the CDR3 DNA reads TGTGCCAGCAGCTTAAAGACCTTACTAGGCAATGAGCAGTTCTTC.

The chain links TRBV5-1 to TRBJ2-6, with TRBD1 matching 7 bases. The V and J ends lost 5 bases and 1 base, in that order; junction bases with no gene match: 9. The CDR3 loop spans 17 amino acids. Germline CDR1 is SGHRS and CDR2 is YFSETQ. This chain's CDR3 is CASRRGQTASGANVLTF. For the CDR3, the DNA is TGCGCCAGCAGGAGGGGACAGACTGCATCTGGGGCCAACGTCCTGACTTTC. Combining the CDR3 with reference TRBV5-1 and TRBJ2-6 gives the whole variable domain KAGVTQTPRYLIKTRGQQVTLSCSPISGHRSVSWYQQTPGQGLQFLFEYFSETQRNKGNFPGRFSGRQFSNSRSEMNVSTLELGDSALYLCASRRGQTASGANVLTFGAGSRLTVL.

V gene TRBV6-5 combines with J gene TRBJ2-5, with 9 bases aligning to TRBD2. Germline trimming cut 10 bases from V and 2 bases from J; bases unmatched to any gene: 2. The CDR3 is 12 amino acids. The germline CDR1 and CDR2 sequences are MNHEY and SVGAGI. The chain's CDR3 is CATSGGQETQYF. For the CDR3, the DNA is TGTGCCACAAGCGGGGGGCAAGAGACCCAGTACTTC.

The chain couples TRBV11-3 to TRBJ2-5; 13 bases fit TRBD2. Germline trimming cut 5 bases from V and 2 bases from J; bases unmatched to any gene: 5. Germline V CDR1 and CDR2: SGHNT, YENEEA. The CDR3 is 16 amino acids. The CDR3 loop is CASSRSGLAGQETQYF. The CDR3 nucleotides are TGTGCCAGCAGCCGTTCGGGACTAGCGGGGCAAGAGACCCAGTACTTC.

The rearrangement uses TRBV5-1 and TRBJ1-2; the D is unclear. Germline V gene lookup returns CDR1 SGHRS and CDR2 YFSETQ. The CDR3 is made up of 14 amino acids. Trimming removed 0 bases from V and 4 bases from J, with 10 bases in between. The CDR3 DNA follows: TGCGCCAGCAGCTTGGAACAGAGAATCTATGGCTACACCTTC. This codes for CASSLEQRIYGYTF.

CDR3 region: CASSPGLAGGNEQFF. The CDR3 coding sequence is TGTGCCAGCAGCCCTGGACTAGCGGGGGGCAATGAGCAGTTCTTC. This sequence joins TRBV27 and TRBJ2-1; 14 bases line up with TRBD2. The germline CDR1 and CDR2 sequences are MNHEY and SMNVEV (reference sequence). This CDR3 is 15 amino acids long. With V trimmed by 6 bases and J by 6 bases, 4 bases remained unmatched.

The rearrangement uses TRBV27 and TRBJ2-1; D is possibly TRBD2 (6 bases). The V gene's germline CDR1 is MNHEY and CDR2 SMNVEV (reference sequence). This CDR3 has 13 amino acids. V lost 7 bases, J lost 7 bases, and 14 bases lay in between. The CDR3 bases are TGTGCCAGCACATCCCGGGGGTGGAATGAGCAGTTCTTC. It codes for CASTSRGWNEQFF.

This rearrangement joins TRBV19 to TRBJ2-7; D is ambiguous. Germline CDR1 is LNHDA and CDR2 is SQIVND (reference sequence). Trimming shortened V by 1 base and J by 3 bases, and 10 bases separated the two germline ends. This CDR3 comprises 14 residues. For the CDR3, the DNA is TGTGCCAGTAGTATAGGAAAACAGTACTACGAGCAGTACTTC. Protein sequence: CASSIGKQYYEQYF.

V usage is TRBV2 and J usage is TRBJ2-1, with 7 nucleotides matching TRBD1. The germline V gene has CDR1 SNHLY and CDR2 FYNNEI. This CDR3 region has 15 residues. The V gene end was trimmed by 4 bases and the J gene end by 4 bases; junction bases not matched to a gene: 7. In DNA form, the CDR3 reads TGTGCCAGCAGTGCGGAGACAGGGACATACAATGAGCAGTTCTTC. Translated: CASSAETGTYNEQFF.

This clone turned up a few times. The V gene is TRBV2, the J gene TRBJ1-1, with 8 bases lining up with TRBD1. J gave up 5 bases and V 5 bases, and 13 bases lay outside the gene matches. The germline gives CDR1 SNHLY, CDR2 FYNNEI. The CDR3 has 16 residues. This CDR3 reads CASSRGGQGRRTEAFF. In nucleotides, the CDR3 is TGTGCCAGCAGTAGGGGTGGACAGGGAAGGCGAACTGAAGCTTTCTTT.

The J gene is TRBJ2-7, the V gene TRBV7-2; D may be TRBD2 (6 bases). Germline CDR1 SGHTA, CDR2 FQGNSA. Between the trimmed V and J ends, which lost 5 bases and 5 bases, there was a span of 16 bases. The CDR3 spans 14 residues. CDR3: CASSLGRERNEQYF. CDR3 sequence (DNA): TGTGCCAGCAGCCTAGGCCGGGAGCGGAACGAGCAGTACTTC.

The CDR3, as DNA: TGTGCCAGCGGAACGACAGGGACTGAAGCTTTCTTT. Protein sequence: CASGTTGTEAFF. The V gene is TRBV28, the J gene TRBJ1-1, with 7 bases lining up with TRBD1. V was pared by 8 bases and J by 5 bases, with 5 bases of the junction left unmatched. This CDR3 region has 12 residues. Per germline, CDR1 MDHEN and CDR2 SYDVKM.

This clone was observed a single time. The chain combines TRBV5-1 with TRBJ1-1; a weak D match, TRBD1 (6 bases). The CDR3 spans 14 residues. From germline, CDR1 is SGHRS and CDR2 YFSETQ. Trimming removed 0 bases at V and 7 bases at J, with 13 bases between. For the CDR3, the DNA is TGCGCCAGCAGCTTGGGAACAGGGCGGATTGAAGCTTTCTTT. Protein: CASSLGTGRIEAFF.

The CDR3 coding sequence is TGTGCCAGCAGTGTTCCTCCGGGACTAGCGGGGGGGCCCAACGAGCAGTACTTC. Its protein product is CASSVPPGLAGGPNEQYF. This chain links TRBV6-1 with TRBJ2-7; TRBD2 matches at 16 bases. CDR1 and CDR2 from the germline V gene are MNHNS and SASEGT. V lost 4 bases, J lost 5 bases, and 11 bases stayed unmatched. The CDR3 length is 18 residues.

The rearrangement uses TRBV6-4 and TRBJ1-2; D is uncertain. The CDR3 is 12 amino acids. CDR1 and CDR2 from the germline V gene are MRHNA and SNTAGT. Trimming left V 1 base short and J 7 bases short, with 7 bases between. The CDR3 sequence is CASSDWGGGYTF. The CDR3 coding sequence is TGTGCCAGCAGTGACTGGGGAGGTGGCTACACCTTC.

Only one count was recorded for this clone. The chain is built from TRBV2 and TRBJ2-3; 13 nucleotides line up with TRBD2. V lost 6 bases and J lost 3; bases outside the gene matches: 6. This CDR3 is 16 amino acids long. The V gene's germline CDR1 is SNHLY and CDR2 FYNNEI. Here the CDR3 DNA reads TGTGCCAGCAGAGAAACACTAGCGGGGGGGACAGATACGCAGTATTTT. Encoded protein: CASRETLAGGTDTQYF.

Note on this clone: The sample contains more than one DNA sequence encoding this CDR3. This chain links TRBV5-1 with TRBJ1-2; D is undetermined. In germline, CDR1 is SGHRS, CDR2 YFSETQ. V lost 1 base, J lost 4 bases, and 5 bases lay in between. CDR3 length equals 12 residues. Here the CDR3 reads CASSLTGYGYTF. CDR3 DNA sequence: TGCGCCAGCAGCTTGACGGGCTATGGCTACACCTTC.

The V and J genes are TRBV14 and TRBJ1-3, with D maybe TRBD1 (6 bases). Germline CDR1 and CDR2: SGHDN and FVKESK. V was clipped by 4 bases and J by 4 bases, with 14 bases between them. This CDR3 comprises 15 residues. CDR3 sequence: CASSLGQFRGNTIYF. CDR3 bases: TGTGCCAGCAGCCTTGGACAGTTTAGGGGAAACACCATATATTTT.

The chain combines TRBV4-3 with TRBJ1-2; D possibly corresponds to TRBD1 (6 bases). The CDR3 spans 19 residues. V lost 4 bases and J lost 6, with 30 bases in between. The V gene's germline CDR1 is LGHNA and CDR2 YSLEER. The CDR3 loop reads CASSPEGGGRGPGRDGYTF. The CDR3, as DNA: TGCGCCAGCAGCCCAGAGGGAGGGGGTCGGGGGCCTGGGCGGGATGGCTACACCTTC.

This clone was seen more than once but under ten times. V gene TRBV10-1 combines with J gene TRBJ2-7; 7 positions match TRBD1. V was pared by 7 bases and J by 0 bases, with 9 bases of the junction left unmatched. This CDR3 contains 15 residues. Germline V gives CDR1 WNHNN, CDR2 SYGVQD (reference sequence). CDR3 sequence (DNA): TGCGCCAGCATTGCGTCTACAGGGGTCTCCTACGAGCAGTACTTC. Translation gives CASIASTGVSYEQYF.

This chain links TRBV7-3 with TRBJ2-1; a weak D match, TRBD2 (6 bases). The V and J ends lost 5 bases and 4 bases respectively, with 15 bases between them. The germline V gene encodes CDR1 SGHTA and CDR2 FQGTGA. The length of the CDR3 is 15 residues. CDR3 sequence (DNA): TGTGCCAGCAGCATCGGGACTCAGGGATACAATGAGCAGTTCTTC. This gives the protein CASSIGTQGYNEQFF. Full variable domain (rest looked up from reference TRBV7-3 and TRBJ2-1): GAGVSQTPSNKVTEKGKYVELRCDPISGHTALYWYRQSLGQGPEFLIYFQGTGAADDSGLPNDRFFAVRPEGSVSTLKIQRTERGDSAVYLCASSIGTQGYNEQFFGPGTRLTVL.

The rearrangement joins TRBV11-2 to TRBJ1-2; D is unclear. V lost 2 bases and J lost 2, with 9 bases in between. The CDR3 is 14 amino acids. Per germline, CDR1 SGHAT and CDR2 FQNNGV. CDR3 sequence: CASSLLTRNYGYTF. CDR3 DNA sequence: TGTGCCAGCAGCTTACTCACCCGGAACTATGGCTACACCTTC.

The V call is TRBV3-1 (or the pseudogene TRBV3-2), the J call TRBJ1-2; TRBD1 matches at 9 bases. J gave up 7 bases and V 0 bases, and 3 bases lay outside the gene matches. Germline V gene sequence: CDR1 LGHDT, CDR2 YNNKEL (reference sequence). The CDR3 is 14 residues long. CDR3 region: CASSQDSTGGGYTF. The CDR3 DNA reads as TGTGCCAGCAGCCAAGATTCGACAGGGGGTGGCTACACCTTC.

The chain joins TRBV27 to TRBJ2-7, with D perhaps matching TRBD1 (5 bases). CDR3 length: 17 residues. Trimming removed 5 bases at V and 0 bases at J, with 20 bases between. CDR1 is MNHEY, CDR2 SMNVEV, per germline (reference sequence). CDR3 in DNA: TGTGCCAGCAGTAGGGGAAGGGGCTGGGGTTACTCCTACGAGCAGTACTTC. Translated: CASSRGRGWGYSYEQYF.

The V gene is TRBV2, the J gene TRBJ1-5; D perhaps matches TRBD1 (6 bases). Trimming took 1 base from V and 4 from J, leaving 11 bases between them. The germline V gene encodes CDR1 SNHLY and CDR2 FYNNEI. This CDR3 is built from 15 residues. Here the CDR3 reads CASSEDGQTNQPQHF. For the CDR3, the DNA is TGTGCCAGCAGTGAAGACGGACAGACAAATCAGCCCCAGCATTTT.